A selection of T cell receptor beta chains follows, all from one sample in a study of CD8+ T cells in alopecia areata. Measured with immunoSEQ multiplex PCR; TCRdb has only the in-frame clones, and not every one. This sample has around 200,000 clones, with about 60% found just once. Sequences were derived from CD8+ T cells sorted from blood, sampled at week 24, from a patient treated with tofacitinib. Receptors originate from a human donor with alopecia areata. CDR3s include the opening cysteine and the closing phenylalanine or tryptophan. D genes are given only for firm matches. Not all rows give a size; the values are once, few, many and, for expanded clones, a class.

d_call,v_call,clone_size,cdr3_length,j_call,cdr3_nt,cdr3_aa
NA,TRBV19,once,13,TRBJ1-1,TGTGCCAGTAGTCCCCCCATGAACACTGAAGCTTTCTTT,CASSPPMNTEAFF
TRBD2,TRBV7-8,few,16,TRBJ2-3,TGTGCCAGCAGCTTTTGGTTTACTAGCGGTAGCGATACGCAGTATTTT,CASSFWFTSGSDTQYF
TRBD1,TRBV4-1,few,17,TRBJ1-2,TGCGCCAGCAGCCAACTCCTGGGGCAGGGGGCCTACTATGGCTACACCTTC,CASSQLLGQGAYYGYTF
NA,TRBV4-1,once,12,TRBJ1-1,TGCACCAGCAGCCCAAACAGGCGTGAAGCTTTCTTT,CTSSPNRREAFF
NA,TRBV30,few,14,TRBJ2-6,TGTGCCTGGAGTGTAGGGGCGGGGGCCAACGTCCTGACTTTC,CAWSVGAGANVLTF
NA,TRBV7-8,NA,14,TRBJ2-5,TGTGCCAGCAGCCCCGGGGGAGGTCGGGAGACCCAGTACTTC,CASSPGGGRETQYF
TRBD1,TRBV29-1,NA,15,TRBJ1-2,TGCAGCGTTGAAGCCTCGACAGGGTCCTTTGAGGGCTACACCTTC,CSVEASTGSFEGYTF
TRBD1,TRBV4-1,few,17,TRBJ1-6,TGCGCCAGCAGCCCTAGTCCCCCGGGACAGAGAAGTTCACCCCTCCACTTT,CASSPSPPGQRSSPLHF
NA,TRBV4-1,NA,13,TRBJ2-7,TGCGCCAGCAGCCACAACAGGGAGTACGAGCAGTACTTC,CASSHNREYEQYF
TRBD1,TRBV18,few,14,TRBJ1-2,TGTGCCAGCTCACCAGGAGGACAGGTGGACGGCTACACCTTC,CASSPGGQVDGYTF
TRBD2,TRBV4-1,NA,14,TRBJ2-1,TGCGCCAGCAGCCTCCGAGGACTAGCTGGCGAGCAGTTCTTC,CASSLRGLAGEQFF
NA,TRBV29-1,NA,14,TRBJ2-7,TGCAGCGTTGAAGGGGGGCACCGGGACAACGAGCAGTACTTC,CSVEGGHRDNEQYF
TRBD2,TRBV7-9,NA,15,TRBJ2-7,TGTGCCAGCAGTCCCCCTCGGGGGACTAGCGACGAGCAGTACTTC,CASSPPRGTSDEQYF
TRBD2,TRBV4-2,NA,20,TRBJ2-6,TGTGCCAGCAGCCAAGATATGGGCCTAGCGGGGCCAGTAGGGGCCAACGTCCTGACTTTC,CASSQDMGLAGPVGANVLTF
NA,TRBV29-1,NA,12,TRBJ2-7,TGCAGCGTTGAGGGAGGATCCGCCGAGCAGTACTTC,CSVEGGSAEQYF
NA,TRBV27,NA,14,TRBJ2-5,TGTGCCAGCAGTTTATTGGGGGAACAAGAGACCCAGTACTTC,CASSLLGEQETQYF
TRBD1,TRBV25-1,NA,14,TRBJ1-5,TGTGCCAGCAGTGATGGGACAGGGAATCAGCCCCAGCATTTT,CASSDGTGNQPQHF
TRBD1,TRBV2,few,18,TRBJ1-2,TGTGCCAGCAGTGAGTGGGCCTTCCAAGGACAGGTGAAGGGTGGCTACACCTTC,CASSEWAFQGQVKGGYTF
NA,TRBV13,NA,15,TRBJ1-1,TGTGCCAGCAGCCTGAGGCGGAGGGAGGGATTGAGGGCTTTCTTT,CASSLRRREGLRAFF
NA,TRBV6-5,NA,14,TRBJ1-2,TGTGCCAGCAGTTATGGCAGGGCGAACTATGGCTACACCTTC,CASSYGRANYGYTF